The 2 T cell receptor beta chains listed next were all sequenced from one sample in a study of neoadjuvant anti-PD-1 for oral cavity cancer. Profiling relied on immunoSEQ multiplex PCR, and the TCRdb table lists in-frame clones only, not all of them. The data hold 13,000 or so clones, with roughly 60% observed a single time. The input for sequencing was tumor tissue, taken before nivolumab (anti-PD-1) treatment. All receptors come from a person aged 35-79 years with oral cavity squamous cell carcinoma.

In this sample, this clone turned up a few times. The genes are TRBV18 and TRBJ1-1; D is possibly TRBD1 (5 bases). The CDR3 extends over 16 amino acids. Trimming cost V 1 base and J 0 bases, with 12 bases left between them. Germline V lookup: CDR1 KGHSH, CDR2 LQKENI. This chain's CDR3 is CASSPQQGTLNTEAFF. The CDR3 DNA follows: TGTGCCAGCTCACCACAGCAGGGTACGTTGAACACTGAAGCTTTCTTT.

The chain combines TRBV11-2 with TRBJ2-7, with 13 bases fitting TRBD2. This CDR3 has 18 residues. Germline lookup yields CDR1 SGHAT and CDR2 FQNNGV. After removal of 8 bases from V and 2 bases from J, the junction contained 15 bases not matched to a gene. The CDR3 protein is CASRGTSGRANIPYEQYF. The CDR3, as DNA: TGTGCCAGCCGCGGAACTAGCGGGAGGGCCAATATCCCCTACGAGCAGTACTTC.